This T cell receptor beta chain was recovered during a study of CD8+CD57+ T cells in acquired aplastic anemia. Study-wide context: DNA from sorted CD4+ and CD8+ cells averaged around 3 ug. Overall study results and limits: For CD8+ Simpson's diversity, patients and controls showed no significant difference. Overlapping CD8+ CDR3 repertoires of patients and controls contained around 30 shared sequences.

Per the germline V gene, CDR1 is LNHNV and CDR2 is YYDKDF (reference sequence). The CDR3 contains 14 residues. The patients chosen for sequencing had shown expansion of CD8+CD57+ cells (detected by flow cytometry). Note on this clonotype: The antigen is not known. A read error may produce the germline difference seen at one junction end.

Genomic DNA templated the TCR beta VDJ and CDR3 profiling. TCRdb re-called the reads with MiXCR, one entry per CDR3 protein. The table has fewer than 300,000 distinct CDR3 sequences, 82% seen once. This chain uses TRBV15 with TRBJ2-3, with D unresolved. Sequencing was done on a sample of sorted CD4+, CD8+, or CD8+CD57+ T cells (not recorded which) from PBMCs. The TCR sequence derives from a human donor with aplastic anemia. The CDR3 nucleotides are TGTGTCAGCACCAGAGGCGGCGAGCCAGAGACGCAGTATTTC. Protein: CVSTRGGEPETQYF.